One sample yielded the 29 T cell receptor beta chains listed below, sequenced in a study of cytomegalovirus exposure and HLA in healthy donors. Primers for the PCR totalled 60 Vbeta and 13 Jbeta. Sequencing was performed with immunoSEQ multiplex PCR; in TCRdb, only in-frame clones are kept and a portion is missing. The table has about 74,000 clones, 72% seen once. Sequencing was done on a sample of PBMCs. The receptors come from a woman between 40 and 50 years old in good health and CMV-seropositive.

The CDR3 protein is CASRASGYGYTF. The DNA for the CDR3 is TGTGCCAGCCGCGCCAGCGGATATGGCTACACCTTC. The chain has TRBV6-5 and TRBJ1-2, with D hard to call. This CDR3 comprises 12 residues. The V end lost 8 bases, the J end lost 5 bases, and 12 bases lay between the germline ends. CDR1 and CDR2 (germline): MNHEY, SVGAGI.

This rearrangement joins TRBV25-1 to TRBJ1-5; D might be TRBD1 (5 bases). CDR3 length: 16 residues. CDR1 and CDR2 (germline): MGHDK, SYGVNS. V lost 2 bases and J lost 4, with 15 bases in between. CDR3 bases: TGTGCCAGCAGTGAAGGGGCCTGGAGGGGTAATCAGCCCCAGCATTTT. It yields the protein CASSEGAWRGNQPQHF.

The chain joins TRBV6-5 to TRBJ1-2; 7 bases line up with TRBD1. V lost 5 bases to trimming and J lost 8 bases; unmatched junction nucleotides: 5. Germline V gives CDR1 MNHEY, CDR2 SVGAGI. This CDR3 is built from 12 residues. CDR3 residues: CASSQRQGGYTF. Written as DNA, the CDR3 is TGTGCCAGCAGTCAAAGACAGGGAGGCTACACCTTC.

The rearrangement joins TRBV28 to TRBJ2-3; D is perhaps TRBD1 (5 bases). The CDR3 has 18 amino acids. V was shortened by 2 bases and J by 0 bases, with 18 bases between the two germline ends. From germline, CDR1 is MDHEN and CDR2 SYDVKM. Here the CDR3 reads CASSLQGTVVSSTDTQYF. DNA for the CDR3: TGTGCCAGCAGTTTACAGGGTACTGTGGTATCTAGCACAGATACGCAGTATTTT.

The chain joins TRBV6-5 to TRBJ1-1; D might be TRBD1 (6 bases). The CDR3 runs 14 residues. Trimming took 8 bases from V and 0 from J, leaving 13 bases between them. Germline lookup yields CDR1 MNHEY and CDR2 SVGAGI. DNA for the CDR3: TGTGCCAGCTTCACGGGGGGCATGAACACTGAAGCTTTCTTT. It yields the protein CASFTGGMNTEAFF.

The CDR3 spells CASSFQLGLAGAGELFF. CDR3 DNA: TGCGCCAGCAGCTTCCAATTGGGACTAGCAGGCGCCGGGGAGCTGTTTTTT. The chain links TRBV5-1 to TRBJ2-2, with 9 positions matching TRBD2. The CDR3 is 17 amino acids. The germline V gene encodes CDR1 SGHRS and CDR2 YFSETQ. J gave up 6 bases and V 2 bases, and 11 bases lay outside the gene matches. The variable domain in full, completed from reference TRBV5-1 and TRBJ2-2, reads KAGVTQTPRYLIKTRGQQVTLSCSPISGHRSVSWYQQTPGQGLQFLFEYFSETQRNKGNFPGRFSGRQFSNSRSEMNVSTLELGDSALYLCASSFQLGLAGAGELFFGEGSRLTVL.

The V gene is TRBV4-3, the J gene TRBJ2-1; TRBD1 is a possible D gene (5 bases). Trimming removed 4 bases at V and 3 bases at J, with 16 bases between. The V gene's germline CDR1 is LGHNA and CDR2 YSLEER. The CDR3 sequence is 16 residues long. This CDR3 is CASSRTTLDLYNEQFF. CDR3 nucleotide sequence: TGCGCCAGCAGCCGGACAACCTTGGACCTCTACAATGAGCAGTTCTTC.

The DNA of the CDR3 is TGTGCCAGCAGTGAAGAGTTTTGGGGGGGCAACTATGGCTACACCTTC. Protein: CASSEEFWGGNYGYTF. The chain uses TRBV2 and TRBJ1-2; perhaps TRBD1 as D (6 bases). Trimming shortened V by 1 base and J by 2 bases, and 14 bases separated the two germline ends. Germline V lookup: CDR1 SNHLY, CDR2 FYNNEI. The CDR3 has 16 amino acids.

The V call is TRBV4-3, the J call TRBJ1-1, with a tentative D call TRBD1 (5 bases). The ends were cut back, 4 bases at V and 8 bases at J, with 20 bases in the middle. Looked up from germline, CDR1 is LGHNA and CDR2 is YSLEER. CDR3 size: 15 residues. CDR3 nucleotides: TGCGCCAGCAGCCGGGTCGGGGGGGACTCGAGGGAAGCTTTCTTT. Translating it yields CASSRVGGDSREAFF.

The V gene is TRBV7-2, the J gene TRBJ1-6, with 7 nucleotides matching TRBD1. The trim removed 5 bases at V and 5 bases at J, leaving 6 bases unmatched. Germline V gene data show CDR1 as SGHTA and CDR2 as FQGNSA. The CDR3 totals 15 residues. CDR3 DNA: TGTGCCAGCAGCCTAGGGACAGCCAATAATTCACCCCTCCACTTT. It codes for CASSLGTANNSPLHF.

This chain connects TRBV5-1 to TRBJ2-5; 11 positions match TRBD1. Germline V gene sequence: CDR1 SGHRS, CDR2 YFSETQ. V shed 3 bases and J 3 bases; nucleotides not matched to a gene: 1. This CDR3 has 14 residues. Written as DNA, the CDR3 is TGCGCCAGCAGCTGGGACAGGGGGAAAGAGACCCAGTACTTC. It is translated as CASSWDRGKETQYF.

CDR3 sequence reads: CASSFSGVANGYTF. In nucleotides, the CDR3 is TGCGCCAGCAGCTTCTCGGGGGTCGCGAATGGCTACACCTTC. This chain uses TRBV5-1 with TRBJ1-2, with TRBD1 as a possible D gene (5 bases). Trimming removed 2 bases at V and 6 bases at J, with 14 bases between. The CDR3 totals 14 residues. Germline V gives CDR1 SGHRS, CDR2 YFSETQ.

The CDR3 sequence: CASSLPGQGNYGYTF. Written as DNA, the CDR3 is TGTGCCAGCAGTTTACCGGGACAGGGGAACTATGGCTACACCTTC. This sequence joins TRBV28 and TRBJ1-2, with 10 positions matching TRBD1. V lost 2 bases and J lost 2; bases outside the gene matches: 2. The germline CDR1 and CDR2 sequences are MDHEN and SYDVKM. This CDR3 has 15 residues.

This clone was picked up a small number of times. The V call is TRBV30, the J call TRBJ1-5; D is perhaps TRBD1 (6 bases). Trimming stripped 3 bases from V and 3 bases from J, with 12 bases between. CDR1 and CDR2 from the germline V gene are GTSNPN and SVGIG (reference sequence). The CDR3 covers 14 residues. The CDR3 region is CAWSLGAYNQPQHF. CDR3 DNA: TGTGCCTGGAGCCTGGGGGCTTACAATCAGCCCCAGCATTTT.

The chain joins TRBV18 to TRBJ2-7; TRBD1 matches at 8 bases. This CDR3 spans 16 amino acids. From germline, CDR1 is KGHSH and CDR2 LQKENI. After removal of 0 bases from V and 2 bases from J, the junction contained 6 bases not matched to a gene. Here the CDR3 reads CASSPPHGQGTYEQYF. The CDR3 region has the DNA TGTGCCAGCTCACCACCGCACGGACAGGGAACCTACGAGCAGTACTTC.

The rearrangement joins TRBV5-6 to TRBJ1-2; TRBD1 agrees at 9 bases. This CDR3 is 14 amino acids long. The ends lost 4 bases at V and 2 bases at J; junction bases unmatched: 3. Germline V gives CDR1 SGHDT, CDR2 YYEEEE. The CDR3 DNA sequence: TGTGCCAGCAGCGGGACAGGGAAGAACTATGGCTACACCTTC. It yields the protein CASSGTGKNYGYTF.

The V and J genes are TRBV28 and TRBJ1-2, with a weak D call TRBD1 (5 bases). Germline V gives CDR1 MDHEN, CDR2 SYDVKM. The V end was cut by 3 bases, the J end by 4 bases, with 12 bases between. The CDR3 has 14 amino acids. The CDR3 is CASSFPRGTYGYTF. The CDR3 DNA sequence: TGTGCCAGCAGTTTCCCCCGGGGGACCTATGGCTACACCTTC.

The J gene is TRBJ1-2, the V gene TRBV29-1; a weak D match, TRBD1 (6 bases). CDR1 and CDR2 (germline): SQVTM, ANQGSEA. The CDR3 has 17 amino acids. The V end lost 0 bases, the J end lost 4 bases, and 21 bases lay between the germline ends. The CDR3 region has the DNA TGCAGCGTTGAAGATCTTGGTACAGGGAAAGGGGGCTATGGCTACACCTTC. Translation: CSVEDLGTGKGGYGYTF.

The genes are TRBV30 and TRBJ1-4, with 11 bases that match TRBD1. The CDR3 covers 13 residues. Germline-derived CDR1 and CDR2 are GTSNPN and SVGIG (reference sequence). With 5 bases clipped from V and 7 bases from J, the junction kept 3 bases outside the gene matches. CDR3 loop: CAWGQGAGEKLFF. In nucleotides, the CDR3 is TGTGCCTGGGGACAGGGGGCTGGTGAAAAACTGTTTTTT.

This clone was observed once. The rearrangement links TRBV7-9 to TRBJ2-2; D is possibly TRBD1 (5 bases). The V end was cut by 10 bases, the J end by 2 bases, with 14 bases between. The CDR3 is made up of 14 amino acids. From germline, CDR1 is SEHNR and CDR2 FQNEAQ (reference sequence). CDR3 sequence reads: CATELDRNTGELFF. The CDR3 DNA sequence: TGTGCCACTGAGTTAGACAGAAACACCGGGGAGCTGTTTTTT.

CDR3 sequence reads: CASSSTTSDSYEQYF. The CDR3 DNA is TGTGCCAGCAGCTCCACGACTAGCGACTCCTACGAGCAGTACTTC. J is TRBJ2-7 and V is TRBV7-2, with TRBD2 matching over 8 bases. The CDR3 totals 15 residues. The junction had 5 bases not matched to a gene; V was cut back by 4 bases and J by 0 bases. From germline, CDR1 is SGHTA and CDR2 FQGNSA.

The chain is built from TRBV7-8 and TRBJ2-3; no clear D gene. V was clipped by 5 bases and J by 5 bases, with 14 bases between them. The CDR3 consists of 14 residues. The germline CDR1 and CDR2 sequences are SGHVS and FQNEAQ. CDR3 coding DNA: TGTGCCAGCAGCCAACAAATCCGAGGAGATACGCAGTATTTT. As protein: CASSQQIRGDTQYF.

The chain employs TRBV28 and TRBJ1-3, with TRBD1 matching over 11 bases. V lost 4 bases, J lost 2 bases, and 4 bases stayed unmatched. Germline CDR1 is MDHEN and CDR2 is SYDVKM. The length of the CDR3 is 16 residues. CDR3 in DNA: TGTGCCAGCAGTTCGCTGGGACAGGGGGCTGGAAACACCATATATTTT. Translation: CASSSLGQGAGNTIYF.

This chain connects TRBV29-1 to TRBJ2-7, with a weak D call TRBD2 (6 bases). In germline, CDR1 is SQVTM, CDR2 ANQGSEA. This CDR3 spans 13 amino acids. V lost 4 bases, J lost 6 bases, and 16 bases lay in between. The CDR3 DNA reads TGCAGCGTTGTTCGGGGGAGCACGAGCGAGCAGTACTTC. Amino acids: CSVVRGSTSEQYF.

The chain couples TRBV5-1 to TRBJ2-7, with D perhaps TRBD1 (7 bases). This CDR3 comprises 15 residues. Germline CDR1 SGHRS, CDR2 YFSETQ. V lost 1 base to trimming and J lost 2 bases, with 13 bases between them. The CDR3 nucleotides read TGCGCCAGCAGCTTGAGTTCCAGGGGGGCCTACGAGCAGTACTTC. Translating it yields CASSLSSRGAYEQYF. The entire variable domain, with the rest obtained from reference TRBV5-1 and TRBJ2-7, is as follows: KAGVTQTPRYLIKTRGQQVTLSCSPISGHRSVSWYQQTPGQGLQFLFEYFSETQRNKGNFPGRFSGRQFSNSRSEMNVSTLELGDSALYLCASSLSSRGAYEQYFGPGTRLTVT.

This sequence joins TRBV4-1 and TRBJ2-7; 9 bases are shared with TRBD1. This CDR3 has 15 residues. Germline V gene sequence: CDR1 MGHRA, CDR2 YSYEKL. V lost 1 base, J lost 3 bases, and 4 bases stayed unmatched. Written as DNA, the CDR3 is TGCGCCAGCAGCCAAGGGACAGGGGCTAACTACGAGCAGTACTTC. Protein product: CASSQGTGANYEQYF.

This clone was seen only a few times. The DNA of the CDR3 is TGCGCCAGCAGCCCGGCGAGACAGGTGATTAACTATGGCTACACCTTC. This sequence encodes CASSPARQVINYGYTF. The V call is TRBV4-3, the J call TRBJ1-2; D may be TRBD1 (6 bases). Trimming removed 4 bases at V and 1 base at J, with 16 bases between. The length of the CDR3 is 16 residues. Germline CDR1 is LGHNA and CDR2 is YSLEER.

The chain uses TRBV4-2 and TRBJ1-1; 7 bases are shared with TRBD1. This CDR3 is 13 amino acids long. V gave up 0 bases and J gave up 7 bases; unmatched junction bases: 2. Looked up from germline, CDR1 is LGHNA and CDR2 is YNFKEQ. The CDR3 sequence is CASSQDQGGEAFF. CDR3 coding DNA: TGTGCCAGCAGCCAAGACCAGGGGGGTGAAGCTTTCTTT.

This clone has more than one count but fewer than ten. J is TRBJ2-6 and V is TRBV28, with D hard to call. Germline-derived CDR1 and CDR2 are MDHEN and SYDVKM. The V end lost 6 bases, the J end lost 0 bases, and 9 bases lay between the germline ends. This CDR3 has 15 residues. In nucleotides, the CDR3 is TGTGCCAGCAGCAACCCTAGCTCTGGGGCCAACGTCCTGACTTTC. It codes for CASSNPSSGANVLTF.